The 15 T cell receptor beta chains below come from one sample, sequenced in a study of shared clonotypes between healthy human individuals (dated by TCRdb to the early 2020s). Library creation used the immunoSEQ multiplex PCR assay. What TCRdb holds here is the immuneACCESS table cut down to in-frame rearrangements. Part of the clones is not present; checked against another copy, under half of the missing clones reflect an unresolved V gene, and the others are unexplained. For this sample the table gives 950,000 to 1,100,000 clones, of which about four fifths were detected only once. Around 0.6% of the sample is taken by the ten largest. What was sequenced was memory CD4+ T cells from PBMCs. The cell subset or site label here, explained by the study, means: CD45RA-negative fraction. The receptors were sampled from a man aged 18-30 years in good health. Some clones in this sample may be carry-over from other donors' samples.

The V and J genes are TRBV5-1 and TRBJ1-1; 7 bases match TRBD1. CDR3 length equals 15 residues. Germline V gene data show CDR1 as SGHRS and CDR2 as YFSETQ. Trimming took 0 bases from V and 5 from J; bases not matched to a gene: 7. CDR3 in amino acids: CASSLEGRGSTEAFF. As DNA, the CDR3 is TGCGCCAGCAGCTTGGAGGGCAGGGGGAGTACTGAAGCTTTCTTT.

The chain employs TRBV28 and TRBJ1-5; D may be TRBD1 (5 bases). Per the germline V gene, CDR1 is MDHEN and CDR2 is SYDVKM. V lost 3 bases, J lost 7 bases, and 16 bases lay in between. There are 15 residues in the CDR3. Here the CDR3 reads CASSLAPSGGQPQHF. The CDR3 DNA reads TGTGCCAGCAGTTTGGCTCCCTCGGGGGGACAGCCCCAGCATTTT.

V and J are TRBV18 and TRBJ2-7; D may be TRBD2 (5 bases). CDR1 is KGHSH, CDR2 LQKENI, per germline. Trimming shortened V by 1 base and J by 2 bases, and 9 bases separated the two germline ends. This CDR3 comprises 14 residues. For the CDR3, the DNA is TGTGCCAGCTCACCACGGACTGATGCCTACGAGCAGTACTTC. It specifies CASSPRTDAYEQYF.

The chain recombines TRBV7-7 with TRBJ2-1; 12 bases align to TRBD2. The germline CDR1 and CDR2 sequences are SSHAT and FNYEAQ (reference sequence). The CDR3 is made up of 15 amino acids. The V gene end was trimmed by 8 bases and the J gene end by 4 bases; junction bases not matched to a gene: 6. Here the CDR3 reads CASARLAGGYNEQFF. For the CDR3, the DNA is TGTGCCAGCGCACGGCTAGCGGGAGGGTACAATGAGCAGTTCTTC.

The table lists this clone with a few counts. The J gene is TRBJ2-7, the V gene TRBV6-4; 12 positions match TRBD2. The trim removed 5 bases at V and 2 bases at J, leaving 7 bases unmatched. CDR1 and CDR2 from the germline V gene are MRHNA and SNTAGT. CDR3 length: 16 amino acids. CDR3 DNA sequence: TGTGCCAGCAGTAGCCCGAGACTAGCGGGGGCCTACGAGCAGTACTTC. Translation gives CASSSPRLAGAYEQYF.

The chain uses TRBV30 and TRBJ2-5; D assignment may be TRBD1 or TRBD2 (7 bases each). V lost 3 bases and J lost 1, with 15 bases in between. The germline gives CDR1 GTSNPN, CDR2 SVGIG (reference sequence). The CDR3 totals 15 residues. This CDR3 reads CAWSGGTVGQETQYF. In nucleotides, the CDR3 is TGTGCCTGGAGCGGGGGGACAGTTGGCCAAGAGACCCAGTACTTC.

This clone was counted a single time. The rearrangement joins TRBV12-5 to TRBJ1-5; 7 nucleotides align to TRBD1. Germline values: CDR1 LGHNT, CDR2 FRNRAP. The CDR3 is 16 amino acids. Germline trimming cut 4 bases from V and 4 bases from J; bases unmatched to any gene: 10. The CDR3 DNA is TGTGCTAGTGGTTCGCCAACGGGACAGATGAATCAGCCCCAGCATTTT. Its translation: CASGSPTGQMNQPQHF.

The V call is TRBV6-5, the J call TRBJ2-7; the match to TRBD2 covers 7 bases. J was trimmed by 0 bases and V by 5 bases; bases with no gene match: 4. The CDR3 length is 14 residues. CDR1 MNHEY and CDR2 SVGAGI come from the germline V gene. The CDR3 sequence: CASSIQRDSYEQYF. Here the CDR3 DNA reads TGTGCCAGCAGTATACAGCGGGACTCCTACGAGCAGTACTTC.

This clone appeared a few times. The genes are TRBV9 and TRBJ1-2, with D unresolved. CDR1 is SGDLS and CDR2 is YYNGEE in the germline V gene. The CDR3 covers 14 residues. Deletions cut 4 bases from V and 6 bases from J, with 16 bases between. This CDR3 is CASSPNGQSDGYTF. CDR3 sequence (DNA): TGTGCCAGCAGCCCCAATGGGCAGAGTGATGGCTACACCTTC.

This clone came up once. Other DNA sequences from this sample encode an identical CDR3 as well. The rearrangement links TRBV5-1 to TRBJ2-7; D might be TRBD1 (5 bases). Trimming took off 0 bases at V and 6 bases at J, with 10 bases between the two ends. The CDR3 is made up of 13 amino acids. Germline CDR1 and CDR2: SGHRS and YFSETQ. CDR3 sequence reads: CASSLVPGIEQYF. The CDR3 DNA is TGCGCCAGCAGCTTGGTTCCAGGGATCGAGCAGTACTTC.

The genes are TRBV11-1 and TRBJ2-5, with a weak D call TRBD2 (5 bases). CDR1 SGHAT and CDR2 FQDESV come from the germline V gene (reference sequence). V was shortened by 2 bases and J by 5 bases, with 15 bases between the two germline ends. The CDR3 extends over 15 amino acids. CDR3 sequence reads: CASSLHRTGEETQYF. The CDR3 region has the DNA TGTGCCAGCAGCTTACACCGCACCGGGGAGGAGACCCAGTACTTC.

V and J are TRBV7-2 and TRBJ2-7; TRBD1 matches 8 bases. From germline, CDR1 is SGHTA and CDR2 FQGNSA. V lost 5 bases and J lost 2; bases outside the gene matches: 8. The CDR3 contains 15 residues. CDR3 nucleotides: TGTGCCAGCAGCACTATACCGGGACAGGCCTACGAGCAGTACTTC. This sequence encodes CASSTIPGQAYEQYF.

The V gene is TRBV5-3, the J gene TRBJ1-2; TRBD1 matches 8 bases. TRBV5-3 is sorted into the ORF group, with uncertain function. Trimming removed 1 base from V and 4 bases from J; junction bases left unmatched: 6. The CDR3 consists of 15 residues. CDR3 DNA: TGTGCCAGAAGCTTGCCCGGACAGGGAATCTATGGCTACACCTTC. It is translated as CARSLPGQGIYGYTF.

The chain has TRBV5-1 and TRBJ2-3; TRBD2 is a possible D gene (5 bases). CDR3 length equals 15 residues. CDR1 is SGHRS, CDR2 YFSETQ, per germline. V gave up 0 bases and J gave up 3 bases, with 11 bases separating them. The CDR3 is CASSLDTGWTDTQYF. CDR3 coding DNA: TGCGCCAGCAGCTTGGATACGGGATGGACAGATACGCAGTATTTT.

V gene TRBV5-5 combines with J gene TRBJ1-4; a weak D match, TRBD1 (5 bases). The V end was cut by 4 bases, the J end by 0 bases, with 13 bases between. The CDR3 has 16 residues. Germline CDR1 is SGHKS and CDR2 is YYEKEE (reference sequence). This CDR3 reads CASSPGGDATNEKLFF. The CDR3 DNA is TGTGCCAGCAGCCCCGGCGGGGACGCAACTAATGAAAAACTGTTTTTT.